The 21 T cell receptor beta chains in this list originate from one sample, sequenced in a study of response to subunit inactivated influenza vaccine. TCRdb re-derived calls from the RT-PCR reads in MiXCR, one entry per CDR3 protein. The repertoire holds under 850,000 distinct CDR3 sequences, with 15% to 20% as singletons. Sequencing was performed on PBMCs from blood, taken about 5 days after vaccination. Source of these receptors: a man aged 45-65 years who received an inactivated influenza vaccine.

This clonotype occurred many times. The chain uses TRBV28 and TRBJ1-4; no clear D. V was cut by 7 bases and J by 5 bases, with 17 bases left in between. This CDR3 has 15 residues. Germline V lookup: CDR1 MDHEN, CDR2 SYDVKM. In nucleotides, the CDR3 is TGTGCCAGCACTTACGAGGACGGATGGAATGAAAAACTGTTTTTT. Translated, it gives CASTYEDGWNEKLFF.

The rearrangement links TRBV20-1 to TRBJ2-7; the D is unclear. Germline values: CDR1 DFQATT, CDR2 SNEGSKA (reference sequence). This CDR3 region has 12 residues. V was trimmed by 5 bases and J by 5 bases, leaving 13 bases between them. CDR3 sequence (DNA): TGCAGTGCTTGGCGATCCATAGACGAGCAGTACTTC. This gives the protein CSAWRSIDEQYF.

The genes are TRBV20-1 and TRBJ2-1, with TRBD2 matching over 9 bases. The J segment lost 5 bases and the V segment lost 1 base, leaving 6 bases of the junction unmatched. Germline assignment: CDR1 DFQATT and CDR2 SNEGSKA (reference sequence). The CDR3 is 15 residues long. CDR3 amino acids: CSARGGGRANNEQFF. CDR3 bases: TGCAGTGCTAGAGGCGGCGGGAGGGCCAACAATGAGCAGTTCTTC.

This clonotype was found a few times. The rearrangement uses TRBV11-2 and TRBJ2-5, with 8 positions matching TRBD1. The length of the CDR3 is 15 residues. In germline, CDR1 is SGHAT, CDR2 FQNNGV. V shed 5 bases, J shed 5 bases, and the junction held 10 bases outside the gene matches. The CDR3 is CASSPWAGGQETQYF. The CDR3 nucleotides read TGTGCCAGCAGCCCCTGGGCAGGGGGCCAGGAGACCCAGTACTTC.

In its sample, this clonotype was seen a few times. The V gene is TRBV20-1, the J gene TRBJ2-2; D gene ambiguous. The V gene's germline CDR1 is DFQATT and CDR2 SNEGSKA (reference sequence). CDR3 length equals 11 residues. V lost 0 bases and J 5 bases, leaving 1 base between the germline ends. The CDR3, as DNA: TGCAGTGCTAGAGATACCGGGGAGCTGTTTTTT. Translated: CSARDTGELFF.

The CDR3 sequence: CASSRAGTEAFF. CDR3 sequence (DNA): TGTGCCAGCAGCCGGGCCGGCACTGAAGCTTTCTTT. The rearrangement uses TRBV3-1 and TRBJ1-1, with D unresolved. V was trimmed by 4 bases and J by 4 bases, leaving 7 bases between them. There are 12 residues in the CDR3. CDR1 is LGHDT and CDR2 is YNNKEL in the germline V gene (reference sequence).

This clonotype was counted only a few times. The chain employs TRBV25-1 and TRBJ2-2; a weak D match, TRBD2 (6 bases). This CDR3 has 13 residues. Trimming pared 7 bases from V and 6 bases from J, leaving 12 bases between. Germline CDR1 reads MGHDK; CDR2 reads SYGVNS. This CDR3 reads CASTGLSPGELFF. The CDR3 DNA reads TGTGCCAGCACGGGACTCTCGCCCGGGGAGCTGTTTTTT. Full variable domain (outside the CDR3, taken from reference TRBV25-1 and TRBJ2-2): EADIYQTPRYLVIGTGKKITLECSQTMGHDKMYWYQQDPGMELHLIHYSYGVNSTEKGDLSSESTVSRIRTEHFPLTLESARPSHTSQYLCASTGLSPGELFFGEGSRLTVL.

This clonotype has a handful of counts. V and J are TRBV12-3 or TRBV12-4 and TRBJ2-1; the D gene could be TRBD1 or TRBD2 (6 bases each). V was trimmed by 4 bases and J by 6 bases, leaving 19 bases between them. This CDR3 region has 16 residues. The chain's CDR3 is CASSSRGRGDPNEQFF. CDR3 DNA sequence: TGTGCCAGCAGTTCCCGGGGAAGGGGGGACCCCAATGAGCAGTTCTTC.

The J gene is TRBJ2-6, the V gene TRBV7-2; D is possibly TRBD2 (5 bases). Trimming took 4 bases from V and 0 from J, leaving 7 bases between them. This CDR3 is built from 15 residues. Germline-derived CDR1 and CDR2 are SGHTA and FQGNSA. DNA of the CDR3: TGTGCCAGCAGCTACGGGAACTCTGGGGCCAACGTCCTGACTTTC. Translation: CASSYGNSGANVLTF.

This clonotype was picked up many times. V is TRBV2 and J is TRBJ2-3; 10 bases agree with TRBD2. The CDR3 consists of 17 residues. Germline CDR1 is SNHLY and CDR2 is FYNNEI. V was pared by 3 bases and J by 1 base, with 7 bases of the junction left unmatched. The CDR3: CASSEGPGTSGTDTQYF. The DNA of the CDR3 is TGTGCCAGCAGTGAGGGGCCTGGGACTAGCGGCACAGATACGCAGTATTTT.

This clonotype showed up just a few times. The chain has TRBV5-1 and TRBJ1-2, with TRBD1 identical over 10 bases. Germline values: CDR1 SGHRS, CDR2 YFSETQ. Germline trimming cut 4 bases from V and 0 bases from J; bases unmatched to any gene: 21. There are 21 residues in the CDR3. The DNA of the CDR3 is TGCGCCAGCAGCACCGGGGACAGGGGAATCCTACTCGACCAAGCTAACTATGGCTACACCTTC. As protein: CASSTGDRGILLDQANYGYTF.

This clonotype was recorded at least ten times. The chain recombines TRBV7-9 with TRBJ2-7, with 7 bases lining up with TRBD1. V shed 2 bases, J shed 5 bases, and the junction held 12 bases outside the gene matches. CDR3 length equals 16 residues. CDR1 is SEHNR and CDR2 is FQNEAQ in the germline V gene (reference sequence). CDR3 bases: TGTGCCAGCAGCTTAAGGCGACAGGGCGGAATGGACGAGCAGTACTTC. Residues: CASSLRRQGGMDEQYF.

This clonotype was detected a few times. The rearrangement links TRBV20-1 to TRBJ1-4; D is unresolved. Trimming took off 5 bases at V and 5 bases at J, with 9 bases between the two ends. CDR3 length: 12 residues. CDR1 is DFQATT and CDR2 is SNEGSKA in the germline V gene (reference sequence). CDR3 sequence (DNA): TGCAGTGCTGCCTCGAGGAATGAAAAACTGTTTTTT. This sequence encodes CSAASRNEKLFF.

This clonotype was seen a handful of times. This chain connects TRBV12-3 or TRBV12-4 to TRBJ2-2; tentative D call: TRBD2 (6 bases). Trimming took 6 bases from V and 4 from J, leaving 12 bases between them. This CDR3 contains 14 residues. The CDR3, as DNA: TGTGCCAGCAGCTCCTGGGGGGTCACCGGGGAGCTGTTTTTT. This translates into CASSSWGVTGELFF.

This clonotype was seen more than once but under ten times. The chain couples TRBV10-3 to TRBJ1-1, with D unclear. This CDR3 is built from 12 residues. Germline values: CDR1 ENHRY, CDR2 SYGVKD. V was pared by 6 bases and J by 12 bases, with 17 bases between. Here the CDR3 DNA reads TGTGCCATCAGATCCGAGCCCCAAGGATCTTTCTTT. It encodes CAIRSEPQGSFF.

The V gene is TRBV15, the J gene TRBJ2-7, with 7 bases aligning to TRBD1. Unmatched junction bases numbered 6, after V lost 8 bases and J lost 2 bases. Looked up from germline, CDR1 is LNHNV and CDR2 is YYDKDF (reference sequence). The CDR3 spans 13 residues. The CDR3 sequence is CATQKGAAYEQYF. The CDR3, as DNA: TGTGCCACCCAAAAGGGGGCTGCCTACGAGCAGTACTTC.

This rearrangement joins TRBV20-1 to TRBJ1-2, with D maybe TRBD1 (5 bases). CDR3 length: 15 amino acids. Trimming took off 6 bases at V and 1 base at J, with 18 bases between the two ends. The V gene's germline CDR1 is DFQATT and CDR2 SNEGSKA (reference sequence). DNA of the CDR3: TGCAGTGCCATCTATTTGGGACGGGATAACTATGGCTACACCTTC. Its translation: CSAIYLGRDNYGYTF.

V and J are TRBV3-1 and TRBJ2-7; 9 bases agree with TRBD1. CDR1 and CDR2 (germline): LGHDT, YNNKEL (reference sequence). The CDR3 length is 15 residues. Trimming removed 4 bases from V and 4 bases from J; junction bases left unmatched: 8. The CDR3 protein is CASSRGTGNGYEQYF. The DNA of the CDR3 is TGTGCCAGCAGCCGAGGGACAGGGAATGGGTACGAGCAGTACTTC.

The rearrangement joins TRBV9 to TRBJ2-1; 9 bases line up with TRBD2. Germline V gene data show CDR1 as SGDLS and CDR2 as YYNGEE. V lost 0 bases, J lost 10 bases, and 8 bases stayed unmatched. The CDR3 consists of 15 residues. The CDR3 here is CASSVGSSGRTEQFF. The CDR3 nucleotides are TGTGCCAGCAGCGTAGGGTCAAGCGGGAGGACCGAGCAGTTCTTC.

Here the CDR3 reads CASSLEGGRVVSRHNEQFF. In DNA form, the CDR3 reads TGCGCCAGCAGCTTGGAGGGCGGGAGGGTGGTCTCTCGTCACAATGAGCAGTTCTTC. The gene calls are TRBV5-1 and TRBJ2-1; the match to TRBD2 covers 9 bases. Germline loops: CDR1 SGHRS, CDR2 YFSETQ. This CDR3 spans 19 amino acids. V trimming: 0 bases; J trimming: 5 bases; junction bases outside the gene matches: 15.

The chain carries TRBV15 and TRBJ2-5, with D perhaps TRBD1 (5 bases). Trimming pared 3 bases from V and 2 bases from J, leaving 13 bases between. Germline assignment: CDR1 LNHNV and CDR2 YYDKDF (reference sequence). The CDR3 is 15 amino acids. The CDR3 bases are TGTGCCACCAGCAGCCGACAGCTTAGACAAGAGACCCAGTACTTC. The encoded protein is CATSSRQLRQETQYF.